One TCR beta chain is described in this entry. This clonotype came up a few times. Which antigen it targets is not known. Base quality data are lacking; no much larger clone is found one base away. Libraries of naive CD8 T cells were built from about 21,000 to 970,000 sorted cells, with 10%, 30% or 50% of the purified RNA used. Naive CD8 T cells were FACS-sorted as CD8+CD4-CCR7+CD45RA+ on a BD FACSAria II into RLT Plus buffer. To test detection sensitivity, Jurkat RNA equal to 10 or so TCR copies was added to samples of roughly 18,000-1,100,000 naive CD8 T cells. Enrichment of CD8 T cells was done with RosetteSep CD8+ T Cell Enrichment Cocktail plus Ficoll-Paque, and ACK red cell lysis came afterward. The data belong to a study of molecular identifiers for immune sequencing clone quantification (dated by TCRdb to the late 2010s). Context from the whole study: For a replicate experiment, RNA from approximately 20,000 or 100,000 naive CD8 T cells was divided into five aliquots, of which four were sequenced. This methods study benchmarked molecular-identifier clustering-based TCR repertoire sequencing (MIDCIRS) and TCR RNA copy counting, using CD8 T cells to do so. General findings and caveats noted by the study authors: Highly expanded clone sizes could be underestimated because identical TCR molecules may share a barcode. In CMV-specific effector cells, clones with more than 20 RNA copies accounted for over 97% of molecules, whereas in naive cells such clones accounted for under 1%. Spiked-in Jurkat TCR RNA (10 copies' worth), which is not part of the donor repertoire, was contained in the naive libraries. Roughly 3 recovered TCR RNA copies per cell were obtained by modeling, versus about ten by digital PCR, implying a capture efficiency of 25% to 30%. Even against a background of 750,000 to 1,000,000 naive CD8 T cells, spiked-in Jurkat TCR RNA amounting to a single cell's worth was reported to be detectable. When barcode sub-clustering was not used, chimeric consensus sequences inflated TCR diversity, with chimeras reaching as high as 47%.

Library preparation used PCR. Instrument used: NextSeq 500. Bulk TCR libraries were prepared as previously described, using TCR primers listed in Table S5. Purification of total RNA was performed with the Qiagen AllPrep DNA/RNA kit. Before any analysis, reads coming from multiple sequencing runs of the same library were combined into one pool. In the original analysis: Reads were retained only if the reads had an exact TCR constant sequence, and the retained reads were trimmed to 150 nt and grouped according to their 12-nt molecular barcodes. Reads within each barcode group were sub-clustered using a 15% Levenshtein threshold, and quality-weighted consensus sequences were constructed for each RNA molecule. Non-functional sequences were filtered out, along with any lower-count sequence sitting one edit away from another sequence. Based on a fit of two negative binomial distributions, barcode sub-clusters having less than 20% of the maximum read count were discarded. TCRdb cleaned the public reads at Q25 with fastp, built clones with MiXCR and kept in-frame beta chains. Rows are combined by CDR3 protein, so each entry shows the most common genes and DNA. The V and J calls and clone size come from TCRdb's table, not from the authors' own analysis. This sample gives 80,000 to 100,000 distinct CDR3 sequences in total; 20% to 25% of them show up just once. The leading ten clones occupy about 0.99% of the sample.

The CDR3 contains 17 residues, cysteine and phenylalanine counted. Only CDR3 DNA remains: 51 bases, in frame from the first base. CDR1 and CDR2 (MNHEY, SMNVEV) derive from the germline V gene (reference sequence). The junction shows trimming of 6 bases on V and 4 bases on J, plus 25 bases between the germline ends. This sequence originates from a human donor in good health. Some libraries in this study had Jurkat cell RNA spiked in. The V and J genes are TRBV27 and TRBJ2-7; the D region possibly corresponds to TRBD1 (9 bases align). Input material: naive CD8+ T cells from blood, with Jurkat cell RNA spiked in. The cell subset or site label for this specimen denotes: FACS-sorted CD8+CD4-CCR7+CD45RA+ naive T cells. The CDR3 region reads CASSHWGSGTGQYEQYF. The nucleotides read TGTGCCAGCAGCCACTGGGGTAGCGGGACAGGGCAGTACGAGCAGTACTTC.